The sequence of this T cell receptor (beta chain) was determined in a study of graft-versus-host responses after intestinal transplantation listed by TCRdb under 2021. At the level of the whole study: The transplants that recipients got were multivisceral, liver-intestinal, or isolated intestinal. The cohort enrolled some 25 intestinal transplant recipients including one retransplant, and a few patients lacking pretransplant specimens were excluded. A peak of at least 4% donor T cells among recipient peripheral blood mononuclear cells was the definition used for donor T cell macrochimerism. Bulk TCR-beta CDR3 sequencing was used to track graft-versus-host and host-versus-graft alloreactive T cell clones in the graft, circulation and bone marrow after intestinal transplantation. All recipients received anti-thymocyte globulin induction followed by maintenance tacrolimus and steroids for about three years. Instead of going to the commercial service, samples from a few later patients were sequenced in-house on an Illumina MiSeq and processed with MiXCR. Alloreactive clones were identified by sequencing pre-transplant mixed lymphocyte reaction products and comparing these products with unstimulated pre-transplant donor and recipient T cells. Overall study outcomes, separate from this receptor: High GvH to HvG T cell clonal ratios were observed in the allografts of patients with donor T cell macrochimerism. Conclusions were limited by the relatively low number and heterogeneity of intestinal transplant patients. Peak levels of circulating GvH clones were associated with declines in HvG clones early after transplant. GvH clones were detected in recipient bone marrow, and some appeared earlier in ileal mucosa or blood, consistent with an intestinal mucosal origin.

Blood samples were collected up to 4 times in the first month after transplant and then at least monthly when available. Reading from cysteine to phenylalanine, the CDR3 counts 20 amino acids. Only the CDR3 part of the read is kept: 60 bases, read in frame from the first base. Notes on this clone: The specificity of this receptor is unknown. Per-nucleotide qualities are absent, and no much larger clonotype sits a single base away.

Library prep was done by the immunoSEQ multiplex PCR assay. High-throughput TCR-beta CDR3 sequencing of genomic DNA from most patients was performed by Adaptive Biotechnologies. Per the original workflow: Adaptive's ImmunoSEQ software was the source of the TCR sequencing data for fewer than 20 patients, while a few other patients were processed with MiXCR and VDJtools. CDR3 nucleotide sequences shared between donor and recipient were removed because the origin of such sequences could not be assigned. Alloreactive clones required at least 2-fold expansion over unstimulated cells and minimum CFSE-low frequency of 0.002% (template counts) or 0.001% (read counts). Clones were considered mappable if detected in sequenced pre-transplant spleen, lymph node, or MLR CFSE-low populations of the donor or recipient. The cumulative frequency of alloreactive clones was calculated as a percentage of all sequences, weighted by copy number. TCRdb obtained this table from immuneACCESS and retained in-frame rearrangements with V and J assigned. These tables miss some clones; where compared with another copy, unresolved V genes account for less than half of the shortfall, and the remainder is unexplained. V and J calls and clone size are given by that table; D and trimming were obtained from the DNA. In this sample the table shows some 45,000 clones, 85% to 95% of which occur a single time. The top ten clonotypes cover more than 1.5% of the sample.

The rearrangement combines TRBV21-1 with TRBJ2-7; the table names TRBD2, a call not compared with the DNA. TRBV21-1 is designated a pseudogene. This specimen consisted of PBMCs, obtained about 320 days after intestinal transplant. The receptor was derived from a human patient who received an intestinal transplant, so some T cells may come from the graft donor. The CDR3 region has the sequence CASSSGTTKNPGQRVYEQYF. The bases are TGTGCCAGCAGTAGCGGGACAACAAAAAATCCGGGACAGCGAGTCTACGAGCAGTACTTC.